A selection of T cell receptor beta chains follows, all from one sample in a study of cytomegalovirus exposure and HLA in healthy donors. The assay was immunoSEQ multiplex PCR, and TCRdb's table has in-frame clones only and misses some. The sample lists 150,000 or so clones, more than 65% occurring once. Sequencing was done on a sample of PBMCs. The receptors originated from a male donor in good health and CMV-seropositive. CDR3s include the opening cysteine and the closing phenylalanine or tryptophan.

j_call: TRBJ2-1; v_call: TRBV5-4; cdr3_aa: CASTLREGPYNEQFF
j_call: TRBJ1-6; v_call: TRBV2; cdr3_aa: CASSARQGANSPLHF
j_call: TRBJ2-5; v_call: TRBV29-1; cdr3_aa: CSVDGGDPGETQYF
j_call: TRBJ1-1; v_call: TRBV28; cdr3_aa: CASSYRGSNTEAFF
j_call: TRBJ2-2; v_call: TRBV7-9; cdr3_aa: CASSPGWGTGELFF
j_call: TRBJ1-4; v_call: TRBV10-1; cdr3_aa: CIPTRGLDEKLFF
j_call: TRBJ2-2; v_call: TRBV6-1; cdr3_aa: CASSEYLSGELFF
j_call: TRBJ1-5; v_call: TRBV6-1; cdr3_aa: CASSAGQGRQPQHF
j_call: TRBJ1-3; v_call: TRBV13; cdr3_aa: CASSFLPGSGNTIYF
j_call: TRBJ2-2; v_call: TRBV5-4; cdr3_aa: CASSPEGQWDTGELFF
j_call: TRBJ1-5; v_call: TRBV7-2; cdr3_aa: CASSTGQGGQPQHF
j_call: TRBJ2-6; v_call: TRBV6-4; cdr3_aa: CASSEKAGANGLTF
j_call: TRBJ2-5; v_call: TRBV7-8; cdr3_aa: CASSSEKRAGGGRTQYF
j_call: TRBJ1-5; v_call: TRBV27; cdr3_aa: CASSLSGVVDIQPQHF
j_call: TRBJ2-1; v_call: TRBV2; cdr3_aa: CASKVPGEGYNEQFF
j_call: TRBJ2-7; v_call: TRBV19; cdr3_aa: CASSMAGGAQYF
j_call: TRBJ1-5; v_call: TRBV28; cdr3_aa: CASSFGLGPVNQPQHF
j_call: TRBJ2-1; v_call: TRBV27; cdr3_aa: CASSLWTSGSDEQFF
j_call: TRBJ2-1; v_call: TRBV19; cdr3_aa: CASTQDAGGPYNEQFF
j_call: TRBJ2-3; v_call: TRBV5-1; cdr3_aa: CASSLAGDPTDTQYF